A selection of T cell receptor beta chains follows, all from one sample in a study of cytomegalovirus exposure and HLA in healthy donors. TCRdb's copy holds only in-frame clones and misses some; the assay was immunoSEQ multiplex PCR. Here the sample spans some 140,000 clones, approximately 79% being singletons. Material for sequencing was PBMCs. The receptors here all came from a male donor in good health and CMV-seronegative. CDR3s include the opening cysteine and the closing phenylalanine or tryptophan. Each record gives: J gene, CDR3 length, clone size, D gene, V gene, CDR3 protein, CDR3 DNA. The D gene is left open where the match is weak. Size is stated for part of the rows, as once, few or many counts, or as a class when the clone is expanded.

>TRBJ2-6|18|-|-|TRBV7-3
CASSERRGENSGANVLTF
TGTGCCAGCAGCGAAAGGAGGGGTGAGAACTCTGGGGCCAACGTCCTGACTTTC
>TRBJ1-1|14|-|-|TRBV11-3
CASSLSGPNTEAFF
TGTGCCAGCAGCTTAAGCGGACCGAACACTGAAGCTTTCTTT
>TRBJ2-1|15|once|-|TRBV18
CASSPPWDTYNEQFF
TGTGCCAGCTCACCACCCTGGGACACCTACAATGAGCAGTTCTTC
>TRBJ2-7|13|-|-|TRBV5-1
CASRSDSSYEQYF
TGCGCCAGCAGATCGGACAGCTCCTACGAGCAGTACTTC
>TRBJ2-1|17|-|TRBD1|TRBV7-9
CASSFSFGQGANNEQFF
TGTGCCAGCAGCTTCTCGTTCGGGCAGGGGGCGAACAATGAGCAGTTCTTC
>TRBJ2-1|13|-|-|TRBV7-2
CASSYDSYNEQFF
TGTGCCAGCAGCTACGACAGTTACAATGAGCAGTTCTTC
>TRBJ2-7|13|-|-|TRBV27
CAGSFGQSYEQYF
TGTGCCGGCAGTTTTGGACAGTCCTACGAGCAGTACTTC
>TRBJ2-1|13|once|TRBD1|TRBV29-1
CSVGQGAWYEQFF
TGCAGCGTTGGGCAGGGGGCATGGTATGAGCAGTTCTTC
>TRBJ2-1|16|-|-|TRBV7-8
CASRMGWDWEHNEQFF
TGTGCCAGCAGGATGGGGTGGGACTGGGAGCACAATGAGCAGTTCTTC
>TRBJ2-3|13|-|TRBD1|TRBV6-5
CAGSSPQGITQYF
TGTGCCGGCAGTTCCCCACAGGGGATCACGCAGTATTTT
>TRBJ2-7|12|few|-|TRBV10-3
CAISGVSHEQYF
TGTGCCATCTCCGGGGTTTCACACGAGCAGTACTTC
>TRBJ1-1|15|-|-|TRBV7-2
CASSERGRVNTEAFF
TGTGCCAGCAGCGAAAGGGGAAGGGTGAACACTGAAGCTTTCTTT
>TRBJ2-5|15|-|TRBD2|TRBV5-1
CASSLDPGGVETQYF
TGCGCCAGCAGCTTGGATCCGGGAGGTGTAGAGACCCAGTACTTC
>TRBJ1-3|14|-|TRBD1|TRBV27
CASSLARGRNTIYF
TGTGCCAGCAGTTTAGCCAGGGGGCGAAACACCATATATTTT
>TRBJ1-5|13|few|TRBD1|TRBV27
CASSWTGGQPQHF
TGTGCCAGCAGTTGGACAGGGGGTCAGCCCCAGCATTTT
>TRBJ2-3|15|-|TRBD2|TRBV30
CAWSVSGGSTDTQYF
TGTGCCTGGAGTGTAAGCGGGGGGAGCACAGATACGCAGTATTTT
>TRBJ2-7|15|-|TRBD1|TRBV10-1
CASALSGQGAYEQYF
TGCGCCAGCGCCCTCTCGGGACAGGGGGCCTACGAGCAGTACTTC
>TRBJ2-7|17|-|-|TRBV10-3
CAISDPRTALSSYEQYF
TGTGCCATCAGTGACCCCAGGACAGCCCTCAGCTCCTACGAGCAGTACTTC
>TRBJ1-1|16|-|-|TRBV7-8
CASSSGRTEMNTEAFF
TGTGCCAGCAGCTCAGGCAGGACAGAGATGAACACTGAAGCTTTCTTT
>TRBJ2-7|11|-|TRBD1|TRBV7-9
CASSSDRGEYF
TGTGCCAGCAGCTCGGACAGGGGCGAGTACTTC
>TRBJ2-1|12|-|-|TRBV19
CASSFLGDRQFF
TGTGCCAGTAGTTTTCTAGGGGATAGGCAGTTCTTC
>TRBJ1-2|13|-|-|TRBV27
CASSFKGGGGYTF
TGTGCCAGCAGTTTCAAGGGGGGAGGGGGCTACACCTTC
>TRBJ1-1|16|few|TRBD1|TRBV13
CASSSPMGTGDTEAFF
TGTGCCAGCAGCTCCCCAATGGGGACAGGGGACACTGAAGCTTTCTTT
>TRBJ2-2|14|-|TRBD1|TRBV9
CASSATGFSGELFF
TGTGCCAGCAGCGCGACAGGGTTTTCCGGGGAGCTGTTTTTT
>TRBJ1-6|22|-|TRBD1|TRBV2
CASRYPGQETRDRSSYNSPLHF
TGTGCCAGCAGATACCCGGGACAGGAGACGAGGGACCGTAGCTCCTATAATTCACCCCTCCACTTT
>TRBJ2-1|15|-|TRBD2|TRBV7-6
CASSLVGGAINEQFF
TGTGCCAGCAGCTTAGTCGGGGGGGCTATTAATGAGCAGTTCTTC
>TRBJ1-2|16|few|TRBD1|TRBV5-7
CASSLGGLGTDYGYTF
TGTGCCAGCAGCTTGGGGGGTTTGGGGACAGACTATGGCTACACCTTC
>TRBJ1-1|15|-|TRBD1|TRBV6-5
CASSPWDRQNTEAFF
TGTGCCAGCAGCCCCTGGGACAGACAGAACACTGAAGCTTTCTTT
>TRBJ2-2|13|-|-|TRBV30
CAAAIANTGELFF
TGTGCCGCCGCCATAGCAAACACCGGGGAGCTGTTTTTT
>TRBJ2-2|15|-|TRBD1|TRBV5-4
CASSSLTGDTGELFF
TGTGCCAGCAGCTCCTTGACAGGGGACACCGGGGAGCTGTTTTTT
>TRBJ2-7|15|-|TRBD1|TRBV5-1
CASSLGDRGTLEQYF
TGCGCCAGCAGCTTGGGGGACAGGGGCACCCTCGAGCAGTACTTC
>TRBJ2-1|15|-|TRBD2|TRBV7-6
CASSLTGGGYNEQFF
TGTGCCAGCAGCTTAACGGGGGGGGGCTACAATGAGCAGTTCTTC
>TRBJ1-2|14|-|-|TRBV6-1
CASSELWPRQGYTF
TGTGCCAGCAGTGAACTGTGGCCCCGTCAGGGCTACACCTTC
>TRBJ1-1|17|-|-|TRBV7-6
CASSLARAGAGNTEAFF
TGTGCCAGCAGCTTAGCGCGGGCAGGGGCGGGGAACACTGAAGCTTTCTTT
>TRBJ1-1|15|-|-|TRBV7-3
CASSLGGAQNTEAFF
TGTGCCAGCAGCCTTGGCGGTGCTCAGAACACTGAAGCTTTCTTT
>TRBJ1-6|15|-|-|TRBV30
CAWSVYAGPNSPLHF
TGTGCCTGGAGTGTATATGCGGGCCCAAATTCACCCCTCCACTTT
>TRBJ2-3|14|once|-|TRBV7-7
CASSLGLAGDTQYF
TGTGCTAGCAGCTTAGGGCTAGCTGGAGATACGCAGTATTTT
>TRBJ1-5|13|-|-|TRBV11-3
CASSPSGGQPQHF
TGTGCCAGCAGCCCTAGCGGGGGTCAGCCCCAGCATTTT
>TRBJ2-2|18|-|TRBD2|TRBV6-1
CASSEAPSSGGAPGELFF
TGTGCCAGCAGTGAAGCGCCATCAAGCGGGGGGGCTCCCGGGGAGCTGTTTTTT
>TRBJ2-5|14|few|-|TRBV6-5
CASSYALEGETQYF
TGTGCCAGCAGTTACGCCCTAGAAGGAGAGACCCAGTACTTC